A selection of T cell receptor beta chains follows, all from one sample in a study of blood T cell repertoires in COVID-19. Method: immunoSEQ multiplex PCR; TCRdb's copy keeps in-frame clones and lacks some. The table shows roughly 330,000 clones, with roughly 86% occurring only once. What was sequenced was PBMCs or T cells enriched from blood (not recorded which). All receptors come from a woman aged 25-40 years who had recovered from COVID-19. The CDR3 runs from the conserved cysteine through the conserved F or W. Fields, in order: V gene, J gene, CDR3 protein.

>TRBV5-1|TRBJ2-3
CASRLLAPTDTQYF
>TRBV20-1|TRBJ2-4
CSASPGQGINIQYF
>TRBV12-3/TRBV12-4|TRBJ1-2
CASSLTGTDGYTF
>TRBV19|TRBJ1-3
CASSIMGAPGNTIYF
>TRBV5-1|TRBJ1-1
CASSLDSPNTEAFF
>TRBV18|TRBJ1-4
CASSPVGHANEKLFF
>TRBV5-3|TRBJ2-7
CARSARDRESYEQYF
>TRBV6-1|TRBJ2-1
CASSEAGVYNEQFF
>TRBV29-1|TRBJ2-2
CSVEVSDRVIAGELFF
>TRBV7-9|TRBJ2-1
CASTHSGGQSSYNEQFF
>TRBV10-1|TRBJ2-2
CASSDNRGATGELFF
>TRBV12-3/TRBV12-4|TRBJ2-7
CASSYDTYYEQYF
>TRBV6-5|TRBJ2-3
CASGGTGPDTQYF
>TRBV30|TRBJ1-4
CAWETGGSEKLFF
>TRBV9|TRBJ2-5
CASSVSGEETQYF
>TRBV19|TRBJ1-2
CASLRTGQGAYGYTF
>TRBV4-1|TRBJ1-2
CASSPSNRAGDGYTF
>TRBV5-1|TRBJ1-1
CASSLGSGTGEAFF
>TRBV16|TRBJ1-2
CASSQSVGQVTRWGYTF
>TRBV18|TRBJ1-2
CASSPSGGNGYTF
>TRBV11-2|TRBJ1-1
CASSLDRGNTEAFF
>TRBV5-1|TRBJ2-7
CASSPDLMGQLPEQYF
>TRBV5-6|TRBJ2-3
CASSFFSDTQYF
>TRBV10-1|TRBJ1-1
CASRGTGPNTEAFF
>TRBV21-1|TRBJ1-2
CASKKGGVEDYGYTF
>TRBV7-8|TRBJ1-3
CASRLNRGLGNTIYF
>TRBV25-1|TRBJ2-1
CASSATGNEQFF
>TRBV18|TRBJ1-5
CASADRADQPQHF
>TRBV19|TRBJ1-5
CASSISGFGNQPQHF
>TRBV5-4|TRBJ2-7
CASSARDSASYEQYF
>TRBV7-9|TRBJ2-7
CASSLVADEQYF
>TRBV7-9|TRBJ1-1
CASSLSRVTEAFF
>TRBV10-3|TRBJ1-1
CAIREDRGGTEAFF
>TRBV11-3|TRBJ2-3
CASSLGASSTDTQYF
>TRBV29-1|TRBJ1-2
CSVGNREYGYTF
>TRBV24-1|TRBJ2-3
CATSDQGRGSTDTQYF
>TRBV28|TRBJ2-3
CASSSPSTDTQYF
>TRBV19|TRBJ2-3
CASSNSSGGSTDTQYF
>TRBV9|TRBJ2-1
CASTIVRGTGYNEQFF
>TRBV4-1|TRBJ2-6
CASSPPRSSGANVLTF
>TRBV7-2|TRBJ2-2
CASSLNGDTDTGELFF
>TRBV19|TRBJ1-2
CASSILRTGRSYTF